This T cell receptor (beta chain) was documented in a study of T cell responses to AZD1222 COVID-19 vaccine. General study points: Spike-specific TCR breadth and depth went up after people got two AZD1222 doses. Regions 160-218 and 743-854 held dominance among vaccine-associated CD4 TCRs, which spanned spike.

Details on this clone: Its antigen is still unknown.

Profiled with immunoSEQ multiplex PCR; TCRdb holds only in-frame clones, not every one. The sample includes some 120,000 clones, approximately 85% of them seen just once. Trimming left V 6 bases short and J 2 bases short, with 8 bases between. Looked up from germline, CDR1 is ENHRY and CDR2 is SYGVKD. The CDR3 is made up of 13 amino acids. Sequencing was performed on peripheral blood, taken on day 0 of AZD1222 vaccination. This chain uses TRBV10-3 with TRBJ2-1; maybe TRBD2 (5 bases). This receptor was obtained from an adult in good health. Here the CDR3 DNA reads TGTGCCATCAGCCTCGGGACCTACAATGAGCAGTTCTTC. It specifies CAISLGTYNEQFF.